This TCR beta chain was sequenced in a study of cytomegalovirus exposure and HLA in healthy donors. The study, taken as a whole, reports: In vitro assays verified that three CMV-associated chains recognized CMV antigens specifically. Later on, a genetic analysis was performed. It linked a missense variant in DCLRE1C with V- and J-gene trimming of TCR beta. Researchers counted around 160 TCR beta chains as cytomegalovirus-associated. Later analysis revealed greater clonal expansion in HLA-associated TCR beta chains than in equally common others.

As concerns this clone: Its antigen is unidentified.

V was clipped by 3 bases and J by 9 bases, with 12 bases between them. This CDR3 is 12 amino acids long. Germline CDR1 and CDR2: SGHVS and FQNEAQ. The PCR used 60 Vbeta and 13 Jbeta primers. Using immunoSEQ multiplex PCR, the repertoire was profiled, and TCRdb retains in-frame clones only, with some absent. This table has 95,000 to 150,000 clones, approximately 80% appearing once. This sequence joins TRBV7-8 and TRBJ2-7; D perhaps matches TRBD1 (6 bases). Sequencing input: PBMCs. This receptor was obtained from a man in his forties or fifties in good health and CMV-seronegative. CDR3 in DNA: TGTGCCAGCAGCTTCGACCAACAGGGGCAGTACTTC. Translation: CASSFDQQGQYF.